A selection of T cell receptor beta chains follows, all from one sample in a study of read filtering for tumor transcriptome and immune sequencing. Each CDR3 protein is one row after TCRdb ran MiXCR on the reads. The sample lists more than 55,000 distinct CDR3 sequences, roughly a fifth occurring once. Sequencing used a population of CD138-negative cells sorted from bone marrow. The receptors stem from a donor over 35 with multiple myeloma. The CDR3 runs from the conserved cysteine through the conserved F or W. D genes are given only for firm matches. Only some rows state a clone size, as once, few, many or a class for expanded clones.

j_call clone_size v_call d_call cdr3_nt cdr3_aa
TRBJ2-5 many TRBV3-1 NA TGTGCCAGCAGCCGCGATACAGGGAAAGCGGAGACCCAGTACTTC CASSRDTGKAETQYF
TRBJ2-1 many TRBV9 NA TGTGCCAGCAGCTTCCGGGACTGGGCTAGGGATGAGCAGTTCTTC CASSFRDWARDEQFF
TRBJ1-5 many TRBV12-3/TRBV12-4 TRBD1 TGTGCCAGCAGTCCGACAGGGTTACAGCCCCAGCATTTT CASSPTGLQPQHF
TRBJ2-3 many TRBV5-1 NA TGCGCCAGCAGATCAGACAGCACAGATACGCAGTATTTT CASRSDSTDTQYF
TRBJ2-7 NA TRBV10-3 TRBD1 TGTGCCATCAGGGTGACAGGGGGCTTACGCGAGCAGTACTTC CAIRVTGGLREQYF
TRBJ1-2 NA TRBV29-1 NA TGCAGCGTTGATGGATTTGGCTACATCTTC CSVDGFGYIF
TRBJ2-3 many TRBV20-1 TRBD2 TGCAGTGCAATCGGACTAGCGGGGGTCACAGATACGCAGTATTTT CSAIGLAGVTDTQYF
TRBJ2-5 many TRBV29-1 NA TGCAGCGTTGTTTCCCAGGGAGAAGAGACCCAGTACTTC CSVVSQGEETQYF
TRBJ2-3 many TRBV5-4 NA TGTGCCAGCACATCCCGGGATAGCACAGATACGCAGTATTTT CASTSRDSTDTQYF
TRBJ2-5 many TRBV5-1 NA TGCGCCAGCAGCTTCCTATTCGATTCCATGGAGACCCAGTACTTC CASSFLFDSMETQYF
TRBJ2-7 many TRBV20-1 NA TGCAGTGCTAGAGATCGTAAGACCGAGGTTTACTCTTACGAGCAGTACTTC CSARDRKTEVYSYEQYF
TRBJ1-6 many TRBV15 NA TGTGCCACCAGCAGAGGGTGGGGTGATTCACCCCTCCACTTT CATSRGWGDSPLHF
TRBJ2-1 many TRBV3-1 TRBD2 TGTGCCAGCAGCCAAACTAGCGCACCCTACAATGAGCAGTTCTTC CASSQTSAPYNEQFF
TRBJ2-1 many TRBV11-1 TRBD2 TGTACCAGCAGCTTAAGGCTAGCGGGCAATGAGCAGTTCTTC CTSSLRLAGNEQFF
TRBJ2-1 many TRBV6-2/TRBV6-3 TRBD1 TGTGCCAGCAGTGCAAACCCGGGACAGGTCGCCCATGAGCAGTTCTTC CASSANPGQVAHEQFF
TRBJ2-7 many TRBV5-1 TRBD2 TGCGCCAGCAGCCTAGCGGGTCTCACCTACGAGCAGTACTTC CASSLAGLTYEQYF
TRBJ2-7 many TRBV20-1 TRBD2 TGCAGTGCCCTAGCGGGATCCCACCACGAGCAGTACTTC CSALAGSHHEQYF
TRBJ2-5 many TRBV20-1 TRBD2 TGCAGTGCAGTTCACGCGGGAGGTTCAGAGACCCAGTACTTC CSAVHAGGSETQYF
TRBJ2-3 many TRBV28 TRBD2 TGTGCCAGCCTAGCTAGCGGGGGGCCTAGCACAGATACGCAGTATTTT CASLASGGPSTDTQYF
TRBJ2-7 many TRBV10-3 NA TGTGCCATCAGTGAGTCGGTAGGGCCCTCCTACGAGCAGTACTTC CAISESVGPSYEQYF
TRBJ2-1 many TRBV7-2 NA TGTGCCAGCAGCTCACGTCCATTCCCCTACAATGAGCAGTTCTTC CASSSRPFPYNEQFF
TRBJ2-3 few TRBV19 NA TGTGCCAGTAGTATCTCGGCGGGTAGAAACACAGATACGCAGTATTTT CASSISAGRNTDTQYF
TRBJ2-5 NA TRBV19 NA TGTGCCAGTAGTAATTCCAACAGAGGTGTGGAGACCCAGTACTTC CASSNSNRGVETQYF
TRBJ2-3 many TRBV12-3/TRBV12-4 TRBD2 TGTGCCAGCAGTCACTCCTCCAGACTAGCGGGACCTAGCACAGATACGCAGTATTTT CASSHSSRLAGPSTDTQYF
TRBJ1-5 many TRBV7-2 NA TGTGCCAGCAGCTTAGAGGGTGGGGGCAATCAGCCCCAGCATTTT CASSLEGGGNQPQHF
TRBJ2-1 NA TRBV7-2 TRBD2 TGTGACAGCAGCTCACCCGGGGGGGCCGTGAAAGAGCAGTTCTTC CDSSSPGGAVKEQFF
TRBJ1-2 many TRBV10-2 TRBD1 TGCGCCAGCAGTGATACAGGGGATGGCTACACCTTC CASSDTGDGYTF
TRBJ1-5 NA TRBV2 NA TGTGCCAGCAGTGATGGGTACGGGAACAATCAGCCCCAGCATTTT CASSDGYGNNQPQHF
TRBJ1-1 NA TRBV5-6 NA TGTGCCAGCAGCTTGGTCCCAGACGATAACACTGAAGCTTTCTTT CASSLVPDDNTEAFF
TRBJ2-5 many TRBV28 NA TGTGCCAGTTCACGGGAGACCCAGTACTTC CASSRETQYF
TRBJ2-1 many TRBV29-1 NA TGCAGCGTTGAAGATAGAGGGGGTCTCCGCAATGAGCAGTTCTTC CSVEDRGGLRNEQFF
TRBJ2-1 many TRBV28 TRBD1 TGTGCCAGCAGTCCGGCGGACAGGTCGGGCTCCTACAATGAGCAGTTCTTC CASSPADRSGSYNEQFF
TRBJ1-5 few TRBV12-3/TRBV12-4 NA TGTGCCAGCAGTTTAAACAGACAGCCCCAGCATTTT CASSLNRQPQHF
TRBJ1-5 NA TRBV6-1 TRBD1 TGTGCCAGCAGACCTACAGGGGGCAATCAGCCCCAGCATTTT CASRPTGGNQPQHF
TRBJ2-1 many TRBV28 TRBD2 TGTGCCAGCTCACCGGGGGGCTCCTACAATGAGCAGTTCTTC CASSPGGSYNEQFF
TRBJ1-5 few TRBV19 TRBD1 TGTGCCAGTAGTAGCGGACAGGGAAGGAGCAATCAGCCCCAGCATTTT CASSSGQGRSNQPQHF
TRBJ2-7 many TRBV6-2/TRBV6-3 NA TGTGCCAGCAGTTGGGGCAAAATCTACGAGCAGTACTTC CASSWGKIYEQYF
TRBJ1-1 NA TRBV27 NA TGTGCCAGCAGTTTATGGGGCAGGGACCAAGCTTTCTTT CASSLWGRDQAFF
TRBJ2-1 many TRBV18 NA TGTGCCAGCTCACCATTACAAAACCCTCGTAACAATGAGCAGTTCTTC CASSPLQNPRNNEQFF
TRBJ2-7 many TRBV7-2 TRBD1 TGTGCCAGCAGCTTAGCCGGACAGGGTATCTACGAGCAGTACTTC CASSLAGQGIYEQYF
TRBJ2-7 NA TRBV19 NA TGTGCCAGTAGTTCGGGGATCTACGAGCAGTACTTC CASSSGIYEQYF
TRBJ2-3 many TRBV9 NA TGTGCCAGCAGCGTAGGGGGGACAGATACGCAGTATTTT CASSVGGTDTQYF
TRBJ2-5 many TRBV20-1 TRBD2 TGCAGTGCTAGAGATCCGCGACTAGCGGCCCCCGAGACCCAGTACTTC CSARDPRLAAPETQYF
TRBJ2-2 many TRBV19 TRBD2 TGTGCCAGTAGTATTTGGCTAGCGGGAAACACCGGGGAGCTGTTTTTT CASSIWLAGNTGELFF
TRBJ1-2 many TRBV12-3/TRBV12-4 TRBD1 TGTGCCAGCACCTATTACAGGGGCCATGGCTACACCTTC CASTYYRGHGYTF